A selection of T cell receptor beta chains follows, all from one sample in a study of T cell changes during pregnancy in multiple sclerosis. The data were produced by immunoSEQ multiplex PCR, yet TCRdb's version contains in-frame clones alone and is incomplete. This sample has some 42,000 clones, with about 85% found just once. The sequences come from CD4+ T cells from peripheral blood mononuclear cells, collected after pregnancy. These TCRs come from a female donor with multiple sclerosis, enrolled in a pregnancy study. The conserved cysteine and the conserved F or W are not part of the CDR3 here.

CDR3	V	J	length
ASSTQGAPQH	TRBV18	TRBJ1-5	10
ASSIGSAGGPTDTQY	TRBV19	TRBJ2-3	15
ASSPDWLSRELF	TRBV11-2	TRBJ2-2	12
ASSKLTANTEAF	TRBV9	TRBJ1-1	12
ASSLDSGGRHTEAF	TRBV7-8	TRBJ1-1	14
ASSLVGTGLRDTQY	TRBV11-2	TRBJ2-3	14
ASSPRTGPYEQY	TRBV7-9	TRBJ2-7	12
ASSFGLWSGQGNTEAF	TRBV28	TRBJ1-1	16
ASSLGGRPTSLSYNEQF	TRBV11-2	TRBJ2-1	17
ASIWQGGNTIY	TRBV6-6	TRBJ1-3	11
ASSTGWSTEAF	TRBV9	TRBJ1-1	11
ASIRGAGQLDTQY	TRBV6-1	TRBJ2-3	13
ASSLEDSYEQY	TRBV11-3	TRBJ2-7	11
ASSLSGGVCY	TRBV5-4	TRBJ2-5	10
SVSRGYTDTQY	TRBV29-1	TRBJ2-3	11
ASSRSGGSSYNEQF	TRBV7-2	TRBJ2-1	14
ASSGTAAQSGPQH	TRBV11-2	TRBJ1-5	13
ASSHAGYQETQY	TRBV4-3	TRBJ2-5	12